This T cell receptor (beta chain) was obtained from a study of human T cells and chemical hapten exposure. Study as a whole: Alopecia areata, totalis and universalis patients, mostly female, were included.

Noted time point: pre-sensitization, week 0. Treatment of the sample: therapeutic diphenylcyclopropenone sensitization with weekly scalp DPC. This clonotype appeared many times. Trimming took 0 bases from V and 1 from J, leaving 12 bases between them. CDR3 length: 17 amino acids. Germline V gene sequence: CDR1 SGHVS, CDR2 FNYEAQ. Library preparation tagged each individual cDNA molecule with a unique molecular identifier. Original processing notes: Per sample, the median was around 100,000 TCRs, with values from about 24,000 to 680,000. MiXCR, applied by TCRdb to the RACE reads, yields one record per CDR3 protein. TCRdb assigned the V and J calls; the authors' analysis was not used. The sample includes roughly 100,000 distinct CDR3 sequences, about 12% of them seen just once.

Here the sequenced sample was whole blood, taken in connection with sensitization to the hapten diphenylcyclopropenone (DPC). This chain joins TRBV7-6 and TRBJ2-2; perhaps TRBD2 as D (6 bases). This clonotype originated in a woman aged 45-65 years with alopecia areata. Some clones in this sample may be carry-over from other donors' samples. Written as DNA, the CDR3 is TGTGCCAGCAGCTTAGCTCATGGAGGGATGAACACCGGGGAGCTGTTTTTT. Translated, it gives CASSLAHGGMNTGELFF.